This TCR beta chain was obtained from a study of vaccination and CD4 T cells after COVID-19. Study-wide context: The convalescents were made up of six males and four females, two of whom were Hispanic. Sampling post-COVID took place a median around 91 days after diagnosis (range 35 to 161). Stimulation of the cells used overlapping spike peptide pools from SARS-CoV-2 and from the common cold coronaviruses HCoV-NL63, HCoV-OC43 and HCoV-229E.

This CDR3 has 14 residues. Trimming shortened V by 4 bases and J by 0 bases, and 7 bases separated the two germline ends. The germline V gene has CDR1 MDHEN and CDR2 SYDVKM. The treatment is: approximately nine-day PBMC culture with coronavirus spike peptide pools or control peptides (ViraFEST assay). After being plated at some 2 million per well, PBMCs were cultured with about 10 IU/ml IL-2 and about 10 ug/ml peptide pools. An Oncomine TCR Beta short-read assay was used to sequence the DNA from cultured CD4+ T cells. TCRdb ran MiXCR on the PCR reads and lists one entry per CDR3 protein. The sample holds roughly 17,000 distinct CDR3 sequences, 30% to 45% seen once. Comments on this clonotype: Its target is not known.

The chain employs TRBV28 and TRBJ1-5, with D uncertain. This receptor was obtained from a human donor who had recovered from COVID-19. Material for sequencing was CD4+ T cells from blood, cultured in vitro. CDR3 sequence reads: CASSWGISNQPQHF. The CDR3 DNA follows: TGTGCCAGCAGTTGGGGAATTAGCAATCAGCCCCAGCATTTT.